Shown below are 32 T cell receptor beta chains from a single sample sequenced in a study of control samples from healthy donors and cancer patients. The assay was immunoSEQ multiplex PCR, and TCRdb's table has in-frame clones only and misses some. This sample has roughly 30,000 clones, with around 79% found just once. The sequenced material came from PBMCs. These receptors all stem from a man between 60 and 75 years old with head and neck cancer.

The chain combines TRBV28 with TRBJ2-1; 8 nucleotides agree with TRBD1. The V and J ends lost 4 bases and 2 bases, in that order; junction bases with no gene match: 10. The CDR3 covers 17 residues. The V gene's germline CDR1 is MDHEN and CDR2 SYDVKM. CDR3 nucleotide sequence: TGTGCCAGCAGTTACCCGGTTGGACAGGGAACCTACAATGAGCAGTTCTTC. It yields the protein CASSYPVGQGTYNEQFF. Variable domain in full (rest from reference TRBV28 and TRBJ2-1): DVKVTQSSRYLVKRTGEKVFLECVQDMDHENMFWYRQDPGLGLRLIYFSYDVKMKEKGDIPEGYSVSREKKERFSLILESASTNQTSMYLCASSYPVGQGTYNEQFFGPGTRLTVL.

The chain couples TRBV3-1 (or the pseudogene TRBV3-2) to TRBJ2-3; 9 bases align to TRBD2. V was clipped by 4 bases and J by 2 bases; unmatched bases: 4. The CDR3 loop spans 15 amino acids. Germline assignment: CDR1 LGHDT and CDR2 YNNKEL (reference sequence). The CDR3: CASSPSGKATDTQYF. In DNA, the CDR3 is TGTGCCAGCAGCCCTAGCGGGAAGGCCACAGATACGCAGTATTTT.

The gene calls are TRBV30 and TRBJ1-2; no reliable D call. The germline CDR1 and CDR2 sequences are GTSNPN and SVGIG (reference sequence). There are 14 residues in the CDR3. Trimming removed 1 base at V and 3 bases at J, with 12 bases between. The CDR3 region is CAWSEIGSDYGYTF. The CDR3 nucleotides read TGTGCCTGGAGTGAAATCGGGTCGGACTATGGCTACACCTTC.

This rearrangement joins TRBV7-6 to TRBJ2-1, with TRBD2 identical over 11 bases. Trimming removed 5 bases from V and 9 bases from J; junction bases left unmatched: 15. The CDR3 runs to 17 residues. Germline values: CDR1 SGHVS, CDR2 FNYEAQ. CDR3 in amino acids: CASSLELAGALRTEQFF. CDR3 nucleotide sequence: TGTGCCAGCAGCCTAGAACTAGCGGGGGCCCTCCGCACTGAGCAGTTCTTC.

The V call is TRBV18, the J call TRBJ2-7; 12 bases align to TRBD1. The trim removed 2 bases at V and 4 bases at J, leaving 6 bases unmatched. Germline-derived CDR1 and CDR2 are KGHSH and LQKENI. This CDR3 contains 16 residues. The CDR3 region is CASSPIGGQGAYEQYF. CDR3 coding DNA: TGTGCCAGCTCACCAATAGGGGGACAGGGGGCATACGAGCAGTACTTC.

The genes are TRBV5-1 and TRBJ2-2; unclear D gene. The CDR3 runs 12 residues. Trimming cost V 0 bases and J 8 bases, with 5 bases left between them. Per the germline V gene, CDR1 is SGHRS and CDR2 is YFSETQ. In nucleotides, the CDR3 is TGCGCCAGCAGCTTGGTGCCTGGGGAGCTGTTTTTT. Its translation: CASSLVPGELFF.

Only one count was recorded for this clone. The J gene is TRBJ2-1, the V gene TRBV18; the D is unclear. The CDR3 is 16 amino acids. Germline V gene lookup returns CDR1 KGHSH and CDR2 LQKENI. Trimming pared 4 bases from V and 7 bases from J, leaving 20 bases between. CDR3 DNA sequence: TGTGCCAGCTCACGATTTTTAGAAGGTAGCAAAAATGAGCAGTTCTTC. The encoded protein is CASSRFLEGSKNEQFF.

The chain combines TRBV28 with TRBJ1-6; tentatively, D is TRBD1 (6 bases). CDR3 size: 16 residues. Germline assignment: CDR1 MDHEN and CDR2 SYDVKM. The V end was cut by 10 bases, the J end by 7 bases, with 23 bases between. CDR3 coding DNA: TGTGCCATTCTGTCTGGGGGGGGGCAACGAAATTCACCCCTCCACTTT. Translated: CAILSGGGQRNSPLHF.

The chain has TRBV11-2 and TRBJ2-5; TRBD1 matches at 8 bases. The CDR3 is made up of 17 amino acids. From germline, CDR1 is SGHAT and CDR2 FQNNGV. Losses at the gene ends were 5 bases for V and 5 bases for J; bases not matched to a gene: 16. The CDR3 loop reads CASSPTDRGILKETQYF. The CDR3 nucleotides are TGTGCCAGCAGCCCTACTGACAGGGGCATCCTTAAGGAGACCCAGTACTTC.

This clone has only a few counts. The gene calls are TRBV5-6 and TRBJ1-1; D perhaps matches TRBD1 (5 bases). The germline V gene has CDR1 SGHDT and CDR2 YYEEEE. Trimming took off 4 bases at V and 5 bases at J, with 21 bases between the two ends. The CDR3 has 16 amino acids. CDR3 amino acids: CASSPRGATGETEAFF. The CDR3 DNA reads TGTGCCAGCAGCCCCCGGGGTGCGACGGGGGAAACTGAAGCTTTCTTT.

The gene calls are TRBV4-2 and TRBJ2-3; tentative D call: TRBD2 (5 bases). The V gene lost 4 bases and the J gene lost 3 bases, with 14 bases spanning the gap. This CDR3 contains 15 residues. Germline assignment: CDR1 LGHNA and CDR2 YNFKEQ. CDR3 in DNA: TGTGCCAGCAGCCGGGAAAGGGAGTCGACAGATACGCAGTATTTT. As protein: CASSRERESTDTQYF.

The CDR3 here is CASSLDWTSRTDTQYF. The CDR3 bases are TGTGCCAGCAGTTTAGATTGGACTAGCCGTACAGATACGCAGTATTTT. This chain connects TRBV27 to TRBJ2-3; 8 bases match TRBD2. The germline gives CDR1 MNHEY, CDR2 SMNVEV (reference sequence). V shed 2 bases and J 3 bases; nucleotides not matched to a gene: 7. The CDR3 spans 16 residues.

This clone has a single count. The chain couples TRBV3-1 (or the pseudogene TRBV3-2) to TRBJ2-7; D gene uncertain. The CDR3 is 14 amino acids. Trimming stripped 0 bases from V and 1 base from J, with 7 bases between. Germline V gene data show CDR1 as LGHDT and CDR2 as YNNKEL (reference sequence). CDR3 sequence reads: CASSQELSSYEQYF. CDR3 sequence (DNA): TGTGCCAGCAGCCAAGAACTCTCGTCCTACGAGCAGTACTTC.

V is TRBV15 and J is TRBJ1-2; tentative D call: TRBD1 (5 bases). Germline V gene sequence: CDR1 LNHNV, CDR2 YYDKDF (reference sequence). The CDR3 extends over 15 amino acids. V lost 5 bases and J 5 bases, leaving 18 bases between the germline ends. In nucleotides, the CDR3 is TGTGCCACCAGCCCTAGAGACAGAGCCAGGTATGGCTACACCTTC. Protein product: CATSPRDRARYGYTF.

The CDR3 spells CASSFNLGAYEQYF. CDR3 DNA sequence: TGTGCCAGCAGCTTTAATCTCGGGGCCTACGAGCAGTACTTC. The chain employs TRBV5-6 and TRBJ2-7, with a weak D call TRBD2 (5 bases). V lost 2 bases and J 2 bases, leaving 11 bases between the germline ends. The CDR3 contains 14 residues. Germline values: CDR1 SGHDT, CDR2 YYEEEE.

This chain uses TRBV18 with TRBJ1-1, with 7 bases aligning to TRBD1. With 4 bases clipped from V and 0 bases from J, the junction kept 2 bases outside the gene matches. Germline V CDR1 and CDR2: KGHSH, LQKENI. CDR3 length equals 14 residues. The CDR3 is CASSLGQVNTEAFF. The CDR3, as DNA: TGTGCCAGCTCACTAGGACAGGTGAACACTGAAGCTTTCTTT.

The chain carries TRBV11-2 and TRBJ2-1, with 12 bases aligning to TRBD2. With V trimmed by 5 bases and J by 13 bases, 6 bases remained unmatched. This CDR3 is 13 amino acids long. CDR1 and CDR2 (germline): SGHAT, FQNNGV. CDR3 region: CASSKGLAGKQFF. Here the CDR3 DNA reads TGTGCCAGCAGCAAAGGACTAGCGGGAAAACAGTTCTTC.

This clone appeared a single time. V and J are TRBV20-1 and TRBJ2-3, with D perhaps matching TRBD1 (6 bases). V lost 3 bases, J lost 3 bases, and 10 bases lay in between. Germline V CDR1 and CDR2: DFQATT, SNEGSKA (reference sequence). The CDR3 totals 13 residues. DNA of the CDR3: TGCAGTGCTAGTCAGGGGAGTACAGATACGCAGTATTTT. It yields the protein CSASQGSTDTQYF.

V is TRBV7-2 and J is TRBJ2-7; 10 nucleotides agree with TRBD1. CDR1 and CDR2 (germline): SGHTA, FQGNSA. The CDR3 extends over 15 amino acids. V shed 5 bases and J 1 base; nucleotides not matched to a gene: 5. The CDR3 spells CASSTRTGGSYEQYF. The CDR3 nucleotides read TGTGCCAGCAGCACCCGGACAGGGGGTTCCTACGAGCAGTACTTC.

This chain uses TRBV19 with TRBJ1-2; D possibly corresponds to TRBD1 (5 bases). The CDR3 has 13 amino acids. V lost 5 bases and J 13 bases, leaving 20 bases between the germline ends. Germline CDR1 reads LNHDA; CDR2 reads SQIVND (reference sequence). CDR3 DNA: TGTGCCAGTAGTCCGTCCGGCAGGGCTCTTGTCACCTTC. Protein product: CASSPSGRALVTF.

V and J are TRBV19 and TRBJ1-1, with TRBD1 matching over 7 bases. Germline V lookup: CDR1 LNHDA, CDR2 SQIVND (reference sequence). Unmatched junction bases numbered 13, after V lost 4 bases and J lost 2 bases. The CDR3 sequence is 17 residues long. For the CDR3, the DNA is TGTGCCAGTAGTACGGGACAGTCGAATAGCTTCAACACTGAAGCTTTCTTT. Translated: CASSTGQSNSFNTEAFF.

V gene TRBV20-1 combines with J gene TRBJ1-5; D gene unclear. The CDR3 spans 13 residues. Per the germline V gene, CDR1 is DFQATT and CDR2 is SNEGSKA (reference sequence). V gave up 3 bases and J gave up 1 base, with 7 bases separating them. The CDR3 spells CSASRGSNQPQHF. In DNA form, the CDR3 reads TGCAGTGCTAGTCGGGGAAGCAATCAGCCCCAGCATTTT.

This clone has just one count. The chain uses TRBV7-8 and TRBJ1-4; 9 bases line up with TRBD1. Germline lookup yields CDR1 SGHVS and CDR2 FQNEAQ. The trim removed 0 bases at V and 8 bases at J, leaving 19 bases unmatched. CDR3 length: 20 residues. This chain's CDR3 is CASSLARIGTGSIKREKLFF. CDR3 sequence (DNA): TGTGCCAGCAGCTTAGCGAGAATTGGGACAGGGAGCATTAAGCGGGAAAAACTGTTTTTT.

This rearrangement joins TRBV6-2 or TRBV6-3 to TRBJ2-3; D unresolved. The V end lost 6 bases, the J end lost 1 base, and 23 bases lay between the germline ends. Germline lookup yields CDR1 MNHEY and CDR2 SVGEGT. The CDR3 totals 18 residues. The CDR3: CASSSPLPGPGGTDTQYF. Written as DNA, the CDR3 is TGTGCCAGCAGCTCTCCTCTCCCGGGCCCGGGTGGCACAGATACGCAGTATTTT.

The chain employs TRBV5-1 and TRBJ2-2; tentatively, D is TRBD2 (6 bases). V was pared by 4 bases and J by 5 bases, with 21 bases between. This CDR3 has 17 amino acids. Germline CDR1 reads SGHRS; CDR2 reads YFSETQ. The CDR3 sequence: CASSRRGDGRGTGELFF. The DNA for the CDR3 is TGCGCCAGCAGCCGTCGAGGTGATGGGCGGGGTACCGGGGAGCTGTTTTTT.

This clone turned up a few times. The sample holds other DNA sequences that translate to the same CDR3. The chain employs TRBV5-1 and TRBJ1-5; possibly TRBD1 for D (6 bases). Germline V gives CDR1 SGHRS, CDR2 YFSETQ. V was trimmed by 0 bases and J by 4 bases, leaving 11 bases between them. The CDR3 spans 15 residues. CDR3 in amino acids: CASSLATGSNQPQHF. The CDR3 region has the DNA TGCGCCAGCAGCTTGGCTACAGGGTCGAATCAGCCCCAGCATTTT.

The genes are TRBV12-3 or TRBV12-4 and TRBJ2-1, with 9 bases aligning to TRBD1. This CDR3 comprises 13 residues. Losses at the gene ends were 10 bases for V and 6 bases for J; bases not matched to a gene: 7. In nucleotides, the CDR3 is TGTGCCACCAGACAGGGGGGTGGCAATGAGCAGTTCTTC. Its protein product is CATRQGGGNEQFF.

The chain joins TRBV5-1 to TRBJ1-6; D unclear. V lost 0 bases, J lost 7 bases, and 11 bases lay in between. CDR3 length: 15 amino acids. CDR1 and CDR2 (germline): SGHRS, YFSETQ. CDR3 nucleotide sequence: TGCGCCAGCAGCTTGGGGTCCCAAGGGAATTCACCCCTCCACTTT. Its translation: CASSLGSQGNSPLHF.

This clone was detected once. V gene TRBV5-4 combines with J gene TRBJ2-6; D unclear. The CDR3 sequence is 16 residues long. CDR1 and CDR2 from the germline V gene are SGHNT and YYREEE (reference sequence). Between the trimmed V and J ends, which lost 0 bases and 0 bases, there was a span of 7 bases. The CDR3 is CASSLGGRSGANVLTF. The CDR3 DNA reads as TGTGCCAGCAGCTTGGGGGGTCGCTCTGGGGCCAACGTCCTGACTTTC.

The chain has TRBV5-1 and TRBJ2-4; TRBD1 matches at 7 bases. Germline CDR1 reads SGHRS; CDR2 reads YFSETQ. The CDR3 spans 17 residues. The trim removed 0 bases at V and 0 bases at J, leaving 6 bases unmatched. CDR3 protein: CASSLGTGLLAKNIQYF. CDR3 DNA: TGCGCCAGCAGCTTGGGGACAGGCTTACTAGCCAAAAACATTCAGTACTTC.

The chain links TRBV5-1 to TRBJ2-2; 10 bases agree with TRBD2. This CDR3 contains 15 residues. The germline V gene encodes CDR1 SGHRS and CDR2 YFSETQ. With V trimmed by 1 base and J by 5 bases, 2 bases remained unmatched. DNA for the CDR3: TGCGCCAGCAGCTTGTCACTAGCGGGAACCGGGGAGCTGTTTTTT. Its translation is CASSLSLAGTGELFF.

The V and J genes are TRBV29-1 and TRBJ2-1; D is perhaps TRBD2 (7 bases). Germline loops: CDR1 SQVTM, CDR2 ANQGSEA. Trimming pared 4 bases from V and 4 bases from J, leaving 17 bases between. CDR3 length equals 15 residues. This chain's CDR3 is CSVAGGTLDYNEQFF. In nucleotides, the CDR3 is TGCAGCGTTGCCGGGGGGACACTCGATTACAATGAGCAGTTCTTC.